This T cell receptor beta chain was identified during a study of blood T cell repertoires in COVID-19. The assay was immunoSEQ multiplex PCR, and TCRdb's table has in-frame clones only and misses some. Counted here are roughly 80,000 clones, over 65% occurring once; the ten biggest clones make up roughly 15%. V dropped 5 bases and J dropped 11; count of bases not matched to a gene: 11. This CDR3 is built from 14 residues. Germline CDR1 SEHNR, CDR2 FQNEAQ (reference sequence). The chain carries TRBV7-9 and TRBJ1-1, with 10 bases fitting TRBD1. The clonotype originates from a woman in her 70s with acute or convalescent COVID-19. The sequencing input was peripheral blood. Here the CDR3 reads CASSRQGANYGAFF. CDR3 coding DNA: TGTGCCAGCAGCAGACAGGGGGCGAATTACGGGGCTTTCTTT. Complete variable domain (other parts from reference TRBV7-9 and TRBJ1-1): DTGVSQNPRHKITKRGQNVTFRCDPISEHNRLYWYRQTLGQGPEFLTYFQNEAQLEKSRLLSDRFSAERPKGSFSTLEIQRTEQGDSAMYLCASSRQGANYGAFFGQGTRLTVV.